This entry concerns a single TCR beta chain. The sample comes from a study of follicular helper T cells after annual influenza vaccination. The CDR3 length is 15 residues. The junction had 4 bases not matched to a gene; V was cut back by 0 bases and J by 6 bases. Germline V CDR1 and CDR2: LGHNA, YSLEER. This table comes from immunoSEQ multiplex PCR, and its TCRdb copy is limited to in-frame clones, with some not included. Counted here are 7,000 to 9,000 clones, around four fifths occurring once; the ten biggest clones make up around 3.1%. Time point denoted: 2014-2015 season, pre-vaccination. The clonotype comes from an adult who received the influenza vaccine. J is TRBJ2-2 and V is TRBV4-3; 7 bases align to TRBD1. The sequencing here drew on CXCR5+ CD38- circulating T follicular helper cells from blood, taken on the day of influenza vaccination. The subset here: circulating Tfh, non-naive CD4+CXCR5+PD-1+ (ICOS+CD38+ or ICOS-CD38-). CDR3 region: CASSQEGQLAGELFF. In DNA form, the CDR3 reads TGCGCCAGCAGCCAAGAGGGACAGTTAGCCGGGGAGCTGTTTTTT.